Below, 14 T cell receptor beta chains from the same sample are listed, as sequenced in a study of blood T cells in healthy people across ages. A second PCR of about 6 to 12 cycles used a sample-barcoded 5' primer and a J-beta primer mix. TCRdb re-called the 5' RACE reads through MiXCR, storing one row per CDR3 protein. The sample shows roughly 680,000 distinct CDR3 sequences, more than 20% of them seen only once. Sequencing input: blood. The receptor source for this set is a man between 65 and 85 years old in good health.

This clonotype was counted at least ten times. The gene calls are TRBV28 and TRBJ2-1; 11 positions agree with TRBD2. V dropped 5 bases and J dropped 5; count of bases not matched to a gene: 5. The CDR3 runs 15 residues. Germline V gene sequence: CDR1 MDHEN, CDR2 SYDVKM. The CDR3 DNA follows: TGTGCCAGCAGTCAGACTAGCGGGGTTAACAATGAGCAGTTCTTC. Residues: CASSQTSGVNNEQFF.

This clonotype appeared many times. The chain combines TRBV12-3 or TRBV12-4 with TRBJ1-5; D might be TRBD1 (5 bases). The V gene lost 6 bases and the J gene lost 0 bases, with 15 bases spanning the gap. The CDR3 spans 16 residues. This chain's CDR3 is CASSPPGQGSNQPQHF. The CDR3 bases are TGTGCCAGCAGCCCCCCGGGGCAGGGTAGCAATCAGCCCCAGCATTTT.

The V call is TRBV28, the J call TRBJ1-6; the D is unclear. Trimming left V 1 base short and J 14 bases short, with 9 bases between. The CDR3 has 12 amino acids. Germline CDR1 reads MDHEN; CDR2 reads SYDVKM. Here the CDR3 reads CASSLSGFTLHF. Here the CDR3 DNA reads TGTGCCAGCAGTTTATCGGGTTTCACCCTCCACTTT. Combining the CDR3 with reference TRBV28 and TRBJ1-6 gives the whole variable domain DVKVTQSSRYLVKRTGEKVFLECVQDMDHENMFWYRQDPGLGLRLIYFSYDVKMKEKGDIPEGYSVSREKKERFSLILESASTNQTSMYLCASSLSGFTLHFGNGTRLTVT.

This chain connects TRBV5-4 to TRBJ2-5; possible D gene TRBD2, 6 bases. The DNA end is a closer match to TRBJ2-1, so the J assignment may be wrong. Germline-derived CDR1 and CDR2 are SGHNT and YYREEE (reference sequence). The CDR3 covers 12 residues. The CDR3 is CASSFREKEQFF. The CDR3 coding sequence is TGTGCCAGCAGCTTCCGGGAGAAGGAGCAGTTCTTC.

CDR3 DNA sequence: TGTGCCAGCAGCAGAGCGGGAGGGGCCTACAATGAGCAGTTCTTC. Protein sequence: CASSRAGGAYNEQFF. V usage is TRBV5-4 and J usage is TRBJ2-1, with TRBD2 matching over 10 bases. CDR1 is SGHNT and CDR2 is YYREEE in the germline V gene (reference sequence). This CDR3 has 15 residues. With 4 bases clipped from V and 2 bases from J, the junction kept 3 bases outside the gene matches.

The rearrangement links TRBV4-2 to TRBJ2-3; D is uncertain. The V gene lost 3 bases and the J gene lost 3 bases, with 10 bases spanning the gap. The CDR3 loop spans 14 amino acids. Germline CDR1 is LGHNA and CDR2 is YNFKEQ. The CDR3 DNA is TGTGCCAGCAGCCAGGATTCTCCTACAGATACGCAGTATTTT. Amino acid sequence: CASSQDSPTDTQYF.

The chain has TRBV7-9 and TRBJ2-3; TRBD2 matches 7 bases. This CDR3 region has 16 residues. Trimming took 5 bases from V and 0 from J; bases not matched to a gene: 8. Per germline, CDR1 SEHNR and CDR2 FQNEAQ (reference sequence). The CDR3 here is CASSPYVSGSTDTQYF. CDR3 nucleotides: TGTGCCAGCAGCCCCTATGTTAGCGGGAGCACAGATACGCAGTATTTT.

The CDR3 is CSASGGIDEKLFF. The CDR3 DNA reads TGCAGTGCTAGCGGGGGCATCGACGAAAAACTGTTTTTT. The chain has TRBV20-1 and TRBJ1-4; a possible D gene is TRBD1 (6 bases). This CDR3 is built from 13 residues. CDR1 DFQATT and CDR2 SNEGSKA come from the germline V gene (reference sequence). V shed 3 bases and J shed 8 bases, with 13 bases lying between them.

The chain recombines TRBV6-2 or TRBV6-3 with TRBJ1-2; D ambiguous. Germline-derived CDR1 and CDR2 are MNHEY and SVGEGT. V was shortened by 2 bases and J by 8 bases, with 12 bases between the two germline ends. The CDR3 is 13 amino acids. The chain's CDR3 is CASSYGRNGGYTF. The CDR3 DNA reads TGTGCCAGCAGTTACGGCCGGAACGGCGGCTACACCTTC.

This clonotype was found a few times. V and J are TRBV3-1 and TRBJ2-3; D is possibly TRBD1 (5 bases). The V end lost 3 bases, the J end lost 5 bases, and 21 bases lay between the germline ends. The CDR3 length is 17 residues. Germline CDR1 LGHDT, CDR2 YNNKEL (reference sequence). In nucleotides, the CDR3 is TGTGCCAGCAGCCACCGACCAAGCCAGGGTATCCGAGATACGCAGTATTTT. The encoded protein is CASSHRPSQGIRDTQYF.

The genes are TRBV10-3 and TRBJ2-5, with D possibly being TRBD2 (6 bases). Germline lookup yields CDR1 ENHRY and CDR2 SYGVKD. The CDR3 is made up of 15 amino acids. Between the trimmed V and J ends, which lost 1 base and 2 bases, there was a span of 11 bases. Written as DNA, the CDR3 is TGTGCCATCAGTGAGTGGAGGGGCCTACAAGAGACCCAGTACTTC. It translates to CAISEWRGLQETQYF.

This clonotype occurred a few times. This chain joins TRBV2 and TRBJ2-5; 8 bases fit TRBD1. The CDR3 is 14 residues long. V gave up 6 bases and J gave up 4 bases; unmatched junction bases: 7. The germline V gene encodes CDR1 SNHLY and CDR2 FYNNEI. CDR3 nucleotide sequence: TGTGCCAGCAGACAGGGGGAGGTCCGAGAGACCCAGTACTTC. Translated, it gives CASRQGEVRETQYF.

This rearrangement joins TRBV18 to TRBJ2-5; D is ambiguous. The V gene's germline CDR1 is KGHSH and CDR2 LQKENI. The CDR3 runs 15 residues. Trimming shortened V by 2 bases and J by 3 bases, and 13 bases separated the two germline ends. CDR3 in DNA: TGTGCCAGCTCACCAAGCCCAGCGTCCAAAGAGACCCAGTACTTC. As protein: CASSPSPASKETQYF.

This clonotype showed up just a few times. The CDR3 nucleotides read TGCGCCAGCAGCCAAGAAGGCGGGACTAGCGGTTACAATGAGCAGTTCTTC. Amino acids: CASSQEGGTSGYNEQFF. J is TRBJ2-5 and V is TRBV4-1, with 11 bases that match TRBD2. The J call may be wrong; the DNA end is better matched by TRBJ2-1. This CDR3 contains 17 residues. The V gene's germline CDR1 is MGHRA and CDR2 YSYEKL.